The 32 T cell receptor beta chains reported below all come from one sample, sequenced in a study of shared clonotypes between healthy human individuals (dated by TCRdb to the early 2020s). Library preparation employed the immunoSEQ multiplex PCR assay. The source is immuneACCESS, and TCRdb retained only in-frame sequences with V and J called. Part of the clones is not carried over; for the studies checked, unresolved V genes explain less than half of this, and the remainder is unexplained. This sample gives 1 million to 1.3 million clones in total; roughly 74% of them show up just once. The ten largest clonotypes hold around 0.6% of the sample. The sequencing input was memory CD4+ T cells from PBMCs. The sample's cell subset or site label, decoded: CD45RA-negative fraction. These receptor sequences come from a man aged 18 to 29 in good health. Some clones in this sample may be carry-over from other donors' samples.

J is TRBJ2-3 and V is TRBV15; unclear D gene. Germline assignment: CDR1 LNHNV and CDR2 YYDKDF (reference sequence). This CDR3 contains 15 residues. The ends were cut back, 1 base at V and 0 bases at J, with 8 bases in the middle. DNA for the CDR3: TGTGCCACCAGCAGAGGGTTGCCAAGCACAGATACGCAGTATTTT. This encodes CATSRGLPSTDTQYF. Full variable domain (remainder filled in from reference TRBV15 and TRBJ2-3): DAMVIQNPRYQVTQFGKPVTLSCSQTLNHNVMYWYQQKSSQAPKLLFHYYDKDFNNEADTPDNFQSRRPNTSFCFLDIRSPGLGDTAMYLCATSRGLPSTDTQYFGPGTRLTVL.

This clone was observed a single time. The chain recombines TRBV29-1 with TRBJ2-3; TRBD1 matches 8 bases. Trimming removed 7 bases from V and 6 bases from J; junction bases left unmatched: 9. The V gene's germline CDR1 is SQVTM and CDR2 ANQGSEA. The CDR3 has 13 residues. CDR3: CSGTGRLRDTQYF. CDR3 coding DNA: TGCAGCGGGACAGGGCGCTTAAGGGATACGCAGTATTTT.

The J gene is TRBJ2-7, the V gene TRBV2; the D call may be TRBD1 or TRBD2 (5 bases each). The CDR3 consists of 16 residues. Germline V lookup: CDR1 SNHLY, CDR2 FYNNEI. V lost 4 bases to trimming and J lost 5 bases, with 21 bases between them. CDR3 protein: CASSGGVQRRHHEQYF. The DNA for the CDR3 is TGTGCCAGCAGTGGAGGGGTACAAAGACGGCACCACGAGCAGTACTTC.

Turning to this clone: Other DNA sequences in this sample translate to the same CDR3. The chain carries TRBV28 and TRBJ2-3, with 8 bases fitting TRBD2. CDR1 MDHEN and CDR2 SYDVKM come from the germline V gene. The CDR3 contains 15 residues. V gave up 2 bases and J gave up 2 bases; unmatched junction bases: 3. The CDR3 reads CASSLAGGHTDTQYF. CDR3 bases: TGTGCCAGCAGTTTAGCGGGAGGCCACACAGATACGCAGTATTTT.

V is TRBV5-1 and J is TRBJ2-3; 11 bases map to TRBD2. There are 18 residues in the CDR3. J was trimmed by 2 bases and V by 4 bases; bases with no gene match: 12. In germline, CDR1 is SGHRS, CDR2 YFSETQ. Here the CDR3 reads CASSLQSGTSGYTDTQYF. CDR3 in DNA: TGCGCCAGCAGCCTTCAATCCGGGACTAGCGGATACACAGATACGCAGTATTTT.

This clone turned up a few times. V usage is TRBV2 and J usage is TRBJ1-5; 7 nucleotides align to TRBD1. This CDR3 is built from 14 residues. V shed 3 bases and J 6 bases; nucleotides not matched to a gene: 5. Germline loops: CDR1 SNHLY, CDR2 FYNNEI. This CDR3 is CASSEGQPGQPQHF. As DNA, the CDR3 is TGTGCCAGCAGTGAGGGACAGCCTGGTCAGCCCCAGCATTTT. Combining the CDR3 with reference TRBV2 and TRBJ1-5 gives the whole variable domain EPEVTQTPSHQVTQMGQEVILRCVPISNHLYFYWYRQILGQKVEFLVSFYNNEISEKSEIFDDQFSVERPDGSNFTLKIRSTKLEDSAMYFCASSEGQPGQPQHFGDGTRLSIL.

The genes are TRBV11-2 and TRBJ2-2; D perhaps matches TRBD1 (5 bases). This CDR3 is 15 amino acids long. V was shortened by 3 bases and J by 8 bases, with 16 bases between the two germline ends. The V gene's germline CDR1 is SGHAT and CDR2 FQNNGV. The CDR3 coding sequence is TGTGCCAGCAGCTTTGGGGCCCCAGGACGGGGGGAGCTGTTTTTT. It codes for CASSFGAPGRGELFF.

The chain recombines TRBV28 with TRBJ1-5; no firm D call. From germline, CDR1 is MDHEN and CDR2 SYDVKM. The germline V and J ends were trimmed by 4 bases and 7 bases, with 17 bases remaining between them. This CDR3 comprises 15 residues. CDR3 loop: CASSSAQLDRQPQHF. The CDR3 nucleotides are TGTGCCAGCAGTTCAGCCCAGCTAGATCGGCAGCCCCAGCATTTT.

This rearrangement joins TRBV18 to TRBJ1-5; TRBD1 aligns across 9 bases. This CDR3 region has 15 residues. V was clipped by 3 bases and J by 7 bases; unmatched bases: 7. Germline-derived CDR1 and CDR2 are KGHSH and LQKENI. The CDR3 DNA sequence: TGTGCCAGCTCACCCCGGGACAGGGCAGTACAGCCCCAGCATTTT. Translation gives CASSPRDRAVQPQHF. Drawing the rest from reference TRBV18 and TRBJ1-5, the complete variable domain is NAGVMQNPRHLVRRRGQEARLRCSPMKGHSHVYWYRQLPEEGLKFMVYLQKENIIDESGMPKERFSAEFPKEGPSILRIQQVVRGDSAAYFCASSPRDRAVQPQHFGDGTRLSIL.

The chain has TRBV4-1 and TRBJ2-2; 9 bases match TRBD2. This CDR3 region has 17 residues. The V gene end was trimmed by 0 bases and the J gene end by 7 bases; junction bases not matched to a gene: 9. The germline gives CDR1 MGHRA, CDR2 YSYEKL. Written as DNA, the CDR3 is TGCGCCAGCAGCCAAGAAGGACTAGCGCCGCGGGACGGGGAGCTGTTTTTT. This gives the protein CASSQEGLAPRDGELFF.

This clone was recorded a few times. This rearrangement joins TRBV29-1 to TRBJ2-7; D remains ambiguous. CDR3 length equals 11 residues. V was shortened by 3 bases and J by 3 bases, with 6 bases between the two germline ends. Germline V gene sequence: CDR1 SQVTM, CDR2 ANQGSEA. The CDR3 nucleotides read TGCAGCGTTGATGACCGCTACGAGCAGTACTTC. It specifies CSVDDRYEQYF.

The genes are TRBV6-1 and TRBJ2-3; the match to TRBD1 covers 9 bases. The germline CDR1 and CDR2 sequences are MNHNS and SASEGT. J gave up 1 base and V 4 bases, and 0 bases lay outside the gene matches. The CDR3 consists of 14 residues. CDR3 coding DNA: TGTGCCAGCAGTGGACAGGGGGGCACAGATACGCAGTATTTT. The encoded protein is CASSGQGGTDTQYF.

This rearrangement joins TRBV5-4 to TRBJ1-1; unclear D gene. V lost 1 base and J 8 bases, leaving 15 bases between the germline ends. The CDR3 runs to 14 residues. CDR1 and CDR2 (germline): SGHNT, YYREEE (reference sequence). CDR3 in amino acids: CASSLRQYTFEAFF. DNA for the CDR3: TGTGCCAGCAGCTTGAGGCAGTATACCTTCGAAGCTTTCTTT.

About this clone: At the DNA level, this CDR3 is encoded by other sequences in the same sample as well. The V gene is TRBV5-6, the J gene TRBJ1-3, with D possibly being TRBD1 (5 bases). The CDR3 is made up of 14 amino acids. The germline CDR1 and CDR2 sequences are SGHDT and YYEEEE. V was shortened by 1 base and J by 4 bases, with 9 bases between the two germline ends. The CDR3 coding sequence is TGTGCCAGCAGCTTGAGGGGTCCGGGAAACACCATATATTTT. This encodes CASSLRGPGNTIYF.

The rearrangement uses TRBV27 and TRBJ1-6, with unresolved D. Looked up from germline, CDR1 is MNHEY and CDR2 is SMNVEV (reference sequence). The CDR3 runs 16 residues. Between the trimmed V and J ends, which lost 2 bases and 8 bases, there was a span of 16 bases. The CDR3 DNA sequence: TGTGCCAGCAGTTTAATGCCGGGGATCGGTGATTCACCCCTCCACTTT. Translating it yields CASSLMPGIGDSPLHF.

The genes are TRBV29-1 and TRBJ2-7, with 11 bases matching TRBD1. This CDR3 has 13 residues. Germline V gene lookup returns CDR1 SQVTM and CDR2 ANQGSEA. V shed 6 bases, J shed 6 bases, and the junction held 7 bases outside the gene matches. This CDR3 reads CSVRDRGSGEQYF. CDR3 nucleotide sequence: TGCAGCGTCCGGGACAGGGGGTCGGGCGAGCAGTACTTC.

For this clone: Other DNA sequences of this sample code for an identical CDR3. This chain uses TRBV7-2 with TRBJ2-3; a weak D match, TRBD1 (5 bases). Germline V lookup: CDR1 SGHTA, CDR2 FQGNSA. Trimming removed 1 base at V and 3 bases at J, with 8 bases between. CDR3 length: 14 amino acids. The CDR3 here is CASSLDAGTDTQYF. The CDR3 DNA reads as TGTGCCAGCAGCTTAGATGCAGGGACAGATACGCAGTATTTT. The variable domain in full, completed from reference TRBV7-2 and TRBJ2-3, reads GAGVSQSPSNKVTEKGKDVELRCDPISGHTALYWYRQSLGQGLEFLIYFQGNSAPDKSGLPSDRFSAERTGGSVSTLTIQRTQQEDSAVYLCASSLDAGTDTQYFGPGTRLTVL.

V gene TRBV19 combines with J gene TRBJ2-1, with 10 bases identical to TRBD2. The CDR3 extends over 18 amino acids. Germline lookup yields CDR1 LNHDA and CDR2 SQIVND (reference sequence). J was trimmed by 6 bases and V by 11 bases; bases with no gene match: 22. As DNA, the CDR3 is TGTGCCTCTCGAAGGAGGGTGCTAGCGGGAGAAGTAGGCAATGAGCAGTTCTTC. It codes for CASRRRVLAGEVGNEQFF.

J is TRBJ1-1 and V is TRBV7-2; D gene uncertain. Germline loops: CDR1 SGHTA, CDR2 FQGNSA. This CDR3 contains 13 residues. Trimming left V 4 bases short and J 1 base short, with 7 bases between. The CDR3 loop is CASSSSKNTEAFF. The CDR3 bases are TGTGCCAGCAGCTCGAGCAAGAACACTGAAGCTTTCTTT.

The rearrangement links TRBV10-3 to TRBJ2-3, with 10 nucleotides matching TRBD2. Trimming cost V 2 bases and J 6 bases; bases outside gene matches: 11. This CDR3 is built from 17 residues. Germline CDR1 is ENHRY and CDR2 is SYGVKD. Here the CDR3 DNA reads TGTGCCATCAGTGAGGGGAGGTCTAGCGGGAGTTGGGATACGCAGTATTTT. Its translation is CAISEGRSSGSWDTQYF.

This clone was seen a few times. The chain employs TRBV6-5 and TRBJ2-3; 9 bases line up with TRBD2. Germline CDR1 MNHEY, CDR2 SVGAGI. After removal of 8 bases from V and 1 base from J, the junction contained 7 bases not matched to a gene. CDR3 length equals 15 residues. The CDR3 region is CASLGREGCTDTQYF. The CDR3 coding sequence is TGTGCCAGCCTTGGGCGGGAGGGATGCACAGATACGCAGTATTTT.

This clone was counted a single time. This sample includes further DNA sequences coding for the same CDR3. V usage is TRBV7-2 and J usage is TRBJ1-2; TRBD1 agrees at 7 bases. Germline V gene lookup returns CDR1 SGHTA and CDR2 FQGNSA. V shed 5 bases and J 8 bases; nucleotides not matched to a gene: 5. This CDR3 contains 12 residues. CDR3 amino acids: CASSLDRVGYTF. The CDR3 DNA sequence: TGTGCCAGCAGCCTTGACAGGGTCGGCTACACCTTC.

The chain recombines TRBV28 with TRBJ1-4; D not certain. The CDR3 runs to 14 residues. Looked up from germline, CDR1 is MDHEN and CDR2 is SYDVKM. The V end was cut by 6 bases, the J end by 5 bases, with 13 bases between. CDR3 nucleotide sequence: TGTGCCAGCAGAGCGGTAGGGTGGAATGAAAAACTGTTTTTT. Its protein is CASRAVGWNEKLFF.

The rearrangement joins TRBV28 to TRBJ1-2, with unresolved D. Germline V lookup: CDR1 MDHEN, CDR2 SYDVKM. This CDR3 contains 13 residues. Between the trimmed V and J ends, which lost 6 bases and 5 bases, there was a span of 13 bases. The CDR3 sequence is CASRPTMKYGYTF. The CDR3 nucleotides read TGTGCCAGCAGGCCGACAATGAAGTATGGCTACACCTTC.

This chain uses TRBV4-1 with TRBJ2-1; 12 bases are a match to TRBD2. This CDR3 spans 17 amino acids. Unmatched junction bases numbered 9, after V lost 2 bases and J lost 7 bases. Germline CDR1 MGHRA, CDR2 YSYEKL. Here the CDR3 reads CASSQRLAGEVVNEQFF. The CDR3 DNA sequence: TGCGCCAGCAGCCAAAGACTAGCGGGAGAAGTAGTGAATGAGCAGTTCTTC.

Note on this clone: Other DNA sequences from this sample encode an identical CDR3 as well. This chain links TRBV5-4 with TRBJ2-5; D might be TRBD1 or TRBD2, each matching 5 bases. CDR3 size: 12 residues. The germline gives CDR1 SGHNT, CDR2 YYREEE (reference sequence). V lost 3 bases and J lost 5, with 8 bases in between. CDR3: CASSWDRETQYF. The CDR3 coding sequence is TGTGCCAGCAGCTGGGACCGGGAGACCCAGTACTTC.

The V and J genes are TRBV5-8 and TRBJ1-2; D remains unclear. From germline, CDR1 is SGHTS and CDR2 YDEGEE. V was shortened by 2 bases and J by 6 bases, with 11 bases between the two germline ends. This CDR3 contains 13 residues. The CDR3, as DNA: TGTGCCAGCAGCTTTCAGAGGAACAATGGCTACACCTTC. Protein sequence: CASSFQRNNGYTF.

This chain joins TRBV30 and TRBJ2-1; weak D call: TRBD1 (6 bases). Germline V gives CDR1 GTSNPN, CDR2 SVGIG (reference sequence). The length of the CDR3 is 14 residues. V gave up 2 bases and J gave up 4 bases, with 12 bases separating them. CDR3 amino acids: CAWSRIGQYNEQFF. For the CDR3, the DNA is TGTGCCTGGAGTAGAATAGGACAGTACAATGAGCAGTTCTTC. The variable domain in full, with the rest retrieved from reference TRBV30 and TRBJ2-1, is SQTIHQWPATLVQPVGSPLSLECTVEGTSNPNLYWYRQAAGRGLQLLFYSVGIGQISSEVPQNLSASRPQDRQFILSSKKLLLSDSGFYLCAWSRIGQYNEQFFGPGTRLTVL.

This clone turned up a few times. The chain recombines TRBV4-1 with TRBJ1-4, with 7 bases that match TRBD1. In germline, CDR1 is MGHRA, CDR2 YSYEKL. The V and J ends lost 2 bases and 7 bases, in that order; junction bases with no gene match: 7. CDR3 length equals 15 residues. The CDR3 DNA sequence: TGCGCCAGCAGCCAAAAGACAGGGATGGGTGAAAAACTGTTTTTT. This sequence encodes CASSQKTGMGEKLFF.

The chain recombines TRBV2 with TRBJ2-2; D is undetermined. This CDR3 is 11 amino acids long. Trimming removed 8 bases at V and 2 bases at J, with 3 bases between. Germline CDR1 SNHLY, CDR2 FYNNEI. This CDR3 is CASRNTGELFF. The CDR3 nucleotides are TGTGCCAGCCGTAACACCGGGGAGCTGTTTTTT.

The rearrangement joins TRBV11-2 to TRBJ2-5; 9 positions match TRBD2. The V segment lost 2 bases and the J segment 5 bases; nucleotides outside the gene matches: 3. CDR1 is SGHAT, CDR2 FQNNGV, per germline. The CDR3 covers 14 residues. This CDR3 is CASSLLSGRETQYF. Here the CDR3 DNA reads TGTGCCAGCAGCTTATTAAGCGGGAGGGAGACCCAGTACTTC.

This chain uses TRBV5-6 with TRBJ1-3; D is unresolved. Germline CDR1 and CDR2: SGHDT and YYEEEE. This CDR3 is built from 16 residues. Between the trimmed V and J ends, which lost 4 bases and 2 bases, there was a span of 16 bases. The CDR3 DNA is TGTGCCAGCAGCCTGGGGTGGGGAGTGCCTGGAAACACCATATATTTT. Its translation: CASSLGWGVPGNTIYF.